The entry that follows covers one TCR beta chain sequence. The antigen is not known. Per the germline V gene, CDR1 is LGHDT and CDR2 is YNNKEL (reference sequence). The CDR3 is made up of 15 amino acids. The data were taken from a study of blood T cells in healthy people across ages. Findings and limits, study-wide: Unsorted PBMC input precluded a conclusive naive versus antigen-experienced comparison.

It was with a sample-barcoded 5' primer and a J-beta primer mix that a second PCR of roughly 7 to 12 cycles was run. The template-switch adaptor, which had 12 random nucleotides, put a tag on each cDNA molecule. MiXCR, run by TCRdb on the 5' RACE reads, gives a single entry per CDR3 protein. In the table there are 800,000 to 950,000 distinct CDR3 sequences, around 36% of which are singletons. The TCR sequence derives from a man aged 18 to 30 in good health. The V and J genes are TRBV3-1 and TRBJ2-1; 9 bases agree with TRBD2. The J call could be wrong; TRBJ2-7 is a better fit for the DNA end. Material for sequencing was blood. The DNA for the CDR3 is TGTGCCAGCAGCCGACCTAGCGGGGTATACAATGAGCAGTACTTC. It codes for CASSRPSGVYNEQYF.